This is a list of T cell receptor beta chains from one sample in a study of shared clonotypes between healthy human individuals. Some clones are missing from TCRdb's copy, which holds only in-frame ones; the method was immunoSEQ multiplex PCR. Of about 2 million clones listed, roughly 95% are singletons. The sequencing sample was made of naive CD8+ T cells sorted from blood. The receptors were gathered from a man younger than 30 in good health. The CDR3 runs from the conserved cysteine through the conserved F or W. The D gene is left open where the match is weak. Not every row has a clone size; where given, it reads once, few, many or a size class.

TGTGCCAGCAGAACCGGACTAGCGGGAGGGCCGGATAACACCGGGGAGCTGTTTTTT CASRTGLAGGPDNTGELFF . TRBV5-8 TRBD2 TRBJ2-2
TGTGCCAGCAGTGAAGTCTTGAACACCATATATTTT CASSEVLNTIYF . TRBV2 . TRBJ1-3
TGTGCCAGCAGCCCCCCTAGCGGGGTCTACAATGAGCAGTTCTTC CASSPPSGVYNEQFF . TRBV11-2 TRBD2 TRBJ2-1
TGCGCCAGCAGCTTACAGTCCCTGGGCGTGGCTAGCGGGAGCGGCTACAATGAGCAGTTCTTC CASSLQSLGVASGSGYNEQFF . TRBV5-1 TRBD2 TRBJ2-1
TGTGCCAGCAGTGAAGCAGGGGGGACCTGGTGGGCCGGGGAGCTGTTTTTT CASSEAGGTWWAGELFF . TRBV6-1 . TRBJ2-2
TGCGCCAGCAGCCAACGACTAGAGGAGACCCAGTACTTC CASSQRLEETQYF . TRBV4-1 . TRBJ2-5
TGTGCCAGCAGTTCCCGCCCTGACAGGGAGGAAAGCTATGGCTACACCTTC CASSSRPDREESYGYTF . TRBV27 TRBD1 TRBJ1-2
TGTGCCAGCAGCTATGGCGGGGGCCCCTACGAGCAGTACTTC CASSYGGGPYEQYF once TRBV5-4 . TRBJ2-7
TGTGCCAGCAGCCCCTCGGGGGGGGGATCCTACGAGCAGTACTTC CASSPSGGGSYEQYF . TRBV27 TRBD2 TRBJ2-7
TGTGCCAGCAGCCGCCACTCTGATGAGCAGTTCTTC CASSRHSDEQFF . TRBV11-3 . TRBJ2-1
TGTGCCAGCAGCTTACAAGACACAGATACGCAGTATTTT CASSLQDTDTQYF . TRBV11-2 . TRBJ2-3
TGTGCCAGCAGTCCCCTCGGTTCGGGGGACTATGGCTACACCTTC CASSPLGSGDYGYTF . TRBV27 . TRBJ1-2
TGTGCCAGTACTGTAGGCACTGAAGCTTTCTTT CASTVGTEAFF . TRBV6-5 . TRBJ1-1
TGTGCCAGCAGCTCACCGGACAGGGAAAAAGAAAAACTGTTTTTT CASSSPDREKEKLFF . TRBV7-8 TRBD1 TRBJ1-4
TGTGCCAGCAGCCCAGGATCCTACGAGCAGTACTTC CASSPGSYEQYF . TRBV5-4 . TRBJ2-7
TGTGCCAGCTCACCACCTGGAGAGCTTCGATCCTACGAGCAGTACTTC CASSPPGELRSYEQYF . TRBV18 . TRBJ2-7
TGTGCCAGCAGCTCTGGTTGGGGGGAGCTGTTTTTT CASSSGWGELFF . TRBV5-4 . TRBJ2-2
TGTGCCAGCAGCAAGCCTGACGGCAGCTCCTACAATGAGCAGTTCTTC CASSKPDGSSYNEQFF . TRBV11-2 . TRBJ2-1
TGTGCCAGCAGCTGGGGGGTCTTATACACAGATACGCAGTATTTT CASSWGVLYTDTQYF . TRBV5-6 . TRBJ2-3
TGTGCCAGCCTGACAGAGAATGGCTCTGGAAACACCATATATTTT CASLTENGSGNTIYF . TRBV2 . TRBJ1-3
TGCAGCGTTGAAGATGTTCCCGGCTACGAGCAGTACTTC CSVEDVPGYEQYF . TRBV29-1 . TRBJ2-7
TGTGCCAGCAGCTCAACAGGGGGATTTGTGGAGACCCAGTACTTC CASSSTGGFVETQYF few TRBV7-9 TRBD1 TRBJ2-5
TGTGCCAGCAGTGAGGTAAACGAGCAGTACTTC CASSEVNEQYF . TRBV2 . TRBJ2-7
TGCAGCGTTTTGGGGGGAGGCGGGGAGCTGTTTTTT CSVLGGGGELFF . TRBV29-1 . TRBJ2-2
TGTGCCAGCAGTTCCTCGACGGAGGAAGCTTTCTTT CASSSSTEEAFF . TRBV6-5 . TRBJ1-1
TGTGCCAGCAGTCCCAGGGGTGCGGGGACTAATGAAAAACTGTTTTTT CASSPRGAGTNEKLFF once TRBV28 . TRBJ1-4
TGCGCCAGCAGCTTGAGGCGATTTGGACAGATGAACACTGAAGCTTTCTTT CASSLRRFGQMNTEAFF . TRBV5-1 . TRBJ1-1